Listed below are T cell receptor beta chains from one sample, sequenced in a study of blood T cell repertoires in COVID-19. This table comes from immunoSEQ multiplex PCR, and its TCRdb copy is limited to in-frame clones, with some not included. The data show about 89,000 clones, roughly 80% seen once. The specimen sequenced was peripheral blood. The receptors were gathered from a human donor in a cohort sampled during active COVID-19. Both conserved end residues are part of each CDR3. The order of the fields is V gene, D gene, J gene, clone size, CDR3 DNA, CDR3 protein. The D gene is left open where the match is weak. Clone size is shown for a subset of rows, as once, few, many or a class of expanded clone.

TRBV18	-	TRBJ2-7	-	TGTGCCAGCTCACCCCAGCGCGACGAGCAGTACTTC	CASSPQRDEQYF
TRBV7-8	TRBD1	TRBJ1-3	-	TGTGCCAGCAGCCCGCGGACAGGGGCAGTTTGGAACACCATATATTTT	CASSPRTGAVWNTIYF
TRBV19	-	TRBJ1-1	-	TGTGCCAGTAGTCGAGGAAGAGCGAACACTGAAGCTTTCTTT	CASSRGRANTEAFF
TRBV3-1/TRBV3-2	-	TRBJ1-2	-	TGTGCCAGCAGCCAAGTCGGTAACTATGGCTACACCTTC	CASSQVGNYGYTF
TRBV29-1	-	TRBJ2-1	-	TGCAGCGGGTGGGGCCTTCCGAGGGAGCAGTTCTTC	CSGWGLPREQFF
TRBV28	-	TRBJ1-2	-	TGTGCCAGCAGGGTCCCCGTAAGGGGGTTCTATGGCTACACCTTC	CASRVPVRGFYGYTF
TRBV7-3	-	TRBJ1-2	-	TGTGCCAGCAGCTTAAGTTCAGGCGCTGGCTACACCTTC	CASSLSSGAGYTF
TRBV18	TRBD1	TRBJ2-2	-	TGTGCCAGCTCACGACGGACAGGGAAGGGGCTTGACACCGGGGAGCTGTTTTTT	CASSRRTGKGLDTGELFF
TRBV5-1	TRBD1	TRBJ1-2	-	TGCGCCAGCAGCTTGGACAGGGGATCAACGGGGGGCTACACCTTC	CASSLDRGSTGGYTF
TRBV5-6	-	TRBJ2-7	-	TGTGCCAGCAGTCCGGACAGACTACGGGAGCAGTACTTC	CASSPDRLREQYF
TRBV5-6	-	TRBJ1-2	-	TGTGCCAGCAGAGAGGGAGGGTTTAACTATGGCTACACCTTC	CASREGGFNYGYTF
TRBV12-3/TRBV12-4	TRBD1	TRBJ2-3	-	TGTGCCACACTAGGACAGGGTACAGATACGCAGTATTTT	CATLGQGTDTQYF
TRBV19	-	TRBJ2-7	-	TGTGCCAGTAGTCCTCGGACGGGAGAAGCCTACGAGCAGTACTTC	CASSPRTGEAYEQYF
TRBV23-1	-	TRBJ2-7	-	TGCGCCACCCCTGGTGTGGAGCTCATGACCGAGCAGTACTTC	CATPGVELMTEQYF
TRBV12-3/TRBV12-4	-	TRBJ1-1	-	TGTGCCAGCATCGTAGGGACAGAAGCTTTCTTT	CASIVGTEAFF
TRBV5-1	-	TRBJ1-1	once	TGCGCCAGCAGCTTATTTTCAGGGGCCACTGAAGCTTTCTTT	CASSLFSGATEAFF
TRBV11-3	-	TRBJ1-1	-	TGTGCCAGCAGCTTGGGGGGGGATACCACTGAAGCTTTCTTT	CASSLGGDTTEAFF
TRBV30	-	TRBJ1-3	-	TGTGCCTGGAGTCCCCCAGGGCTCTCTGGAAACACCATATATTTT	CAWSPPGLSGNTIYF
TRBV12-3/TRBV12-4	-	TRBJ1-2	few	TGTGCCAGCAGTTTTGGAGGGATCTATGGCTACACCTTC	CASSFGGIYGYTF
TRBV4-1	TRBD2	TRBJ2-7	-	TGCGCCAGCAGCCCCCGGACTAGCGGGAGGGTCTACGAGCAGTACTTC	CASSPRTSGRVYEQYF
TRBV6-2/TRBV6-3	TRBD2	TRBJ2-3	-	TGTGCCAGCAGTTACGGACTAGCGGGAACAGTCCGCACAGATACGCAGTATTTT	CASSYGLAGTVRTDTQYF
TRBV27	TRBD2	TRBJ2-7	-	TGTGCCAGCAGTTCGGCTAGCGGGATCGCGGAGCAGTACTTC	CASSSASGIAEQYF
TRBV19	TRBD1	TRBJ2-1	-	TGTGCCAGCGACAGGGGGCTCAAAGCGTACATCGATGAGCAGTTCTTC	CASDRGLKAYIDEQFF
TRBV28	-	TRBJ1-1	-	TGTGCCGGATCAACAGATGCGAACACTGAAGCTTTCTTT	CAGSTDANTEAFF
TRBV5-4	-	TRBJ2-5	-	TGTGCCAGCAGCAGCAGGGGTGGGGAGACCCAGTACTTC	CASSSRGGETQYF
TRBV4-2	TRBD2	TRBJ2-1	-	TGTGCCAGCAGCCAAGATGGCGGGAGGACGGATGAGCAGTTCTTC	CASSQDGGRTDEQFF
TRBV11-2	-	TRBJ1-5	-	TGTGCCAGCAGCTCACAATCCGGGGGACAGCCCCAGCATTTT	CASSSQSGGQPQHF
TRBV6-2/TRBV6-3	TRBD2	TRBJ2-1	-	TGTGCCAGCAGCTCGCATCTAGCGGGAGGTAATGAGCAGTTCTTC	CASSSHLAGGNEQFF
TRBV5-1	TRBD2	TRBJ2-5	-	TGCGCCAGCAGCCCGGGACTAGCGGGGAACCAAGAGACCCAGTACTTC	CASSPGLAGNQETQYF
TRBV19	TRBD1	TRBJ1-4	-	TGTGCCAGTACCCCGGACAGGGCAAATGAAAAACTGTTTTTT	CASTPDRANEKLFF
TRBV28	-	TRBJ1-2	-	TGTGCCAGCAGAAAACAACAGGGTGGCTATGGCTACACCTTC	CASRKQQGGYGYTF
TRBV13	-	TRBJ2-1	few	TGTGCCAGCAGCCCAAGAGGTCCCATAGCGAGGCTATACAATGAGCAGTTCTTC	CASSPRGPIARLYNEQFF
TRBV28	-	TRBJ1-2	-	TGTGCCAGCAGTTTGGGGGACAAGACCTCTTCTGGCTACACCTTC	CASSLGDKTSSGYTF
TRBV4-2	TRBD1	TRBJ2-1	-	TGTGCCAGCAGCCTAAATTTAGGGACAGGGAATTCGGATGAGCAGTTCTTC	CASSLNLGTGNSDEQFF
TRBV7-8	TRBD1	TRBJ1-2	-	TGTGCCAGCAGCCTAACCCACAGGGGCGATGACTATGGCTACACCTTC	CASSLTHRGDDYGYTF
TRBV7-6	-	TRBJ1-3	-	TGTGCCAGCAGCCGAGTTGAGAGCTCTGGAAACACCATATATTTT	CASSRVESSGNTIYF
TRBV5-1	-	TRBJ2-7	-	TGCGCCAGCAGCTTGAACCCGGAGCGCTACGAGCAGTACTTC	CASSLNPERYEQYF
TRBV5-1	-	TRBJ2-1	-	TGCGCCAGCAGTTTTTACAGCTCTGGTGAGCAGTTCTTC	CASSFYSSGEQFF
TRBV24-1	TRBD2	TRBJ2-5	-	TGTGCCACCAGTTCCACCCCCCCGGGAGGGGAGACCCAGTACTTC	CATSSTPPGGETQYF
TRBV14	-	TRBJ2-5	-	TGTGCCAGCAGCCTTCGACTAAAAGAGACCCAGTACTTC	CASSLRLKETQYF
TRBV19	-	TRBJ2-1	-	TGTGCCAGTAGTATGGAGGGAGTTGCCAATGAGCAGTTCTTC	CASSMEGVANEQFF
TRBV25-1	-	TRBJ1-1	-	TGTGCCAGCACAGGAACAGGAAAGGTCACTGAAGCTTTCTTT	CASTGTGKVTEAFF
TRBV2	-	TRBJ2-7	-	TGTGCCAGCAGCGGGGGACAGCGACCAAGGCGGTACTTC	CASSGGQRPRRYF
TRBV3-1/TRBV3-2	TRBD2	TRBJ2-3	-	TGTGCCAGCAGCCAAGCGGGGGGTAGCCCTAATACGCAGTATTTT	CASSQAGGSPNTQYF
TRBV18	TRBD2	TRBJ2-1	-	TGTGCCAGCTCACCACGGGCCTTAACTAGCGGGAGTAGCTATGAGCAGTTCTTC	CASSPRALTSGSSYEQFF
TRBV19	-	TRBJ2-1	-	TGTGCCAGTAGTGGGCAGGGTCGTAATGAGCAGTTCTTC	CASSGQGRNEQFF
TRBV2	TRBD2	TRBJ2-7	-	TGTGCCAGCACCGTAGCGGGAGACCGAAACGAGCAGTACTTC	CASTVAGDRNEQYF
TRBV6-1	-	TRBJ1-4	-	TGTGCCAGCAGTGAAAGGGGCCGGGAGGAAAAACTGTTTTTT	CASSERGREEKLFF
TRBV4-1	-	TRBJ2-1	-	TGCGCCAGCAGCCAACACAGGGATGATGAGCAGTTCTTC	CASSQHRDDEQFF
TRBV25-1	TRBD1	TRBJ1-2	-	TGTGCCAGCAGTCTCGGACAGGGGGTGTCTGGCTACACCTTC	CASSLGQGVSGYTF
TRBV6-5	TRBD2	TRBJ2-1	-	TGTGCCAGCAGCCGAACCGGACTAGGGAATGAGCAGTTCTTC	CASSRTGLGNEQFF
TRBV4-1	-	TRBJ2-1	-	TGCGCCAGCAGCCAAGTGCGGAGCTCCTACAATGAGCAGTTCTTC	CASSQVRSSYNEQFF
TRBV3-1/TRBV3-2	TRBD2	TRBJ2-1	-	TGTGCCAGCAGCCAGGGACTAGCGGCCTACAATGAGCAGTTCTTC	CASSQGLAAYNEQFF
TRBV15	-	TRBJ2-4	few	TGTGCCACTAGCCCCCCAGGGTTAGCCAAAAACATTCAGTACTTC	CATSPPGLAKNIQYF
TRBV5-5	TRBD1	TRBJ1-2	few	TGTGCCAGCAGCTGGACAGGGGAAGCTAACTATGGCTACACCTTC	CASSWTGEANYGYTF